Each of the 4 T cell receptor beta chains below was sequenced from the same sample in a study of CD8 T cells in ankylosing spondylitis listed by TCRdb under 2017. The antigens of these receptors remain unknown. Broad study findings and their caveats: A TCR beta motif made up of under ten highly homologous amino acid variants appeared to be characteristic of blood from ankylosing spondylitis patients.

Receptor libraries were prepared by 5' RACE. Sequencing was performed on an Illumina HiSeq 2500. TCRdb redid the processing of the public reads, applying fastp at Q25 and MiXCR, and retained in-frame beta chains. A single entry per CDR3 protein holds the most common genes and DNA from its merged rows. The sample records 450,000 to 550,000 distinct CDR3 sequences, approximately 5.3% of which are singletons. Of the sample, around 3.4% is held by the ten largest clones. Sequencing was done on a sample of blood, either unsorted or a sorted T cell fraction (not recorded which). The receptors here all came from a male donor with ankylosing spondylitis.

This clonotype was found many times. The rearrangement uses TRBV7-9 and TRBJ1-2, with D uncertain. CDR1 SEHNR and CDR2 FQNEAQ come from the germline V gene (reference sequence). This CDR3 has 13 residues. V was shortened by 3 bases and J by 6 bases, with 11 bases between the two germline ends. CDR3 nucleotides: TGTGCCAGCAGCTTCAAAGGGTATGATGGCTACACCTTC. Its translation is CASSFKGYDGYTF.

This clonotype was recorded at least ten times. The CDR3 DNA follows: TGCGCCAGCGGTGGTAGCGGGACCGTCACAGATACGCAGTATTTT. Amino acid sequence: CASGGSGTVTDTQYF. The rearrangement links TRBV5-1 to TRBJ2-3, with 8 bases lining up with TRBD2. Germline V gene data show CDR1 as SGHRS and CDR2 as YFSETQ. Germline trimming cut 7 bases from V and 2 bases from J; bases unmatched to any gene: 9. The CDR3 runs 15 residues.

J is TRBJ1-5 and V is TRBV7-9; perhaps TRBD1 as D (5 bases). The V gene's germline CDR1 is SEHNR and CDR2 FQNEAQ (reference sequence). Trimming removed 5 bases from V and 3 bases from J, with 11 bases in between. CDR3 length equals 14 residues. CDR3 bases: TGTGCCAGCAGCATAGGGACGGACAATCAGCCCCAGCATTTT. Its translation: CASSIGTDNQPQHF.

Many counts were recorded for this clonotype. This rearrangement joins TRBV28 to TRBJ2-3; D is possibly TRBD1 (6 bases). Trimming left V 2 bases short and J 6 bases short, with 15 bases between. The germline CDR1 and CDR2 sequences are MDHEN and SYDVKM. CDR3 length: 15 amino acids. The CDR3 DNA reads TGTGCCAGCAGTTTAACGCACAGGGTTAGGGATACGCAGTATTTT. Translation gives CASSLTHRVRDTQYF.